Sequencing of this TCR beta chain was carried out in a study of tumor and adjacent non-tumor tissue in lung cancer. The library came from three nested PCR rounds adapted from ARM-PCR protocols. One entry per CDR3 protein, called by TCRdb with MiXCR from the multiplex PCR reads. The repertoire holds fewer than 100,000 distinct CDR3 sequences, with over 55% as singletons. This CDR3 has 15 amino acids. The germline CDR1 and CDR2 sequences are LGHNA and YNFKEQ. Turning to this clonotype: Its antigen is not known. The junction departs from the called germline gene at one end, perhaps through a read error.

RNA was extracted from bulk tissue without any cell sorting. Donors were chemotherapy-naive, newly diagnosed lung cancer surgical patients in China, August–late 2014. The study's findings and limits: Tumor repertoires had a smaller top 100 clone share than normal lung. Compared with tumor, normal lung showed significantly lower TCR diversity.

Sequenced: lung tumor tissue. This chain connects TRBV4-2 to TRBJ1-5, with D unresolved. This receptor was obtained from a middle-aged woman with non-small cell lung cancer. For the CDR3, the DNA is TGTGCCAGCAGACAAGACGGGGTCGGCAATCAGCCCCAGCATTTT. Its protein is CASRQDGVGNQPQHF.